The 16 T cell receptor beta chains reported below all come from one sample, sequenced in a study of blood T cell repertoires in COVID-19. Some clones are missing from TCRdb's copy, which holds only in-frame ones; the method was immunoSEQ multiplex PCR. In the table there are approximately 100,000 clones, around 80% of which are singletons. The sequenced sample consisted of peripheral blood. The receptors were gathered from a man between 65 and 85 years old with acute or convalescent COVID-19.

The CDR3 DNA reads as TGTGCCAGCAGTCCATCAACTAATAGCAATCAGCCCCAGCATTTT. This gives the protein CASSPSTNSNQPQHF. The V and J genes are TRBV6-5 and TRBJ1-5, with no clear D. In germline, CDR1 is MNHEY, CDR2 SVGAGI. V was pared by 5 bases and J by 0 bases, with 11 bases between. The CDR3 has 15 amino acids.

The V call is TRBV28, the J call TRBJ2-6; the D gene is possibly TRBD2 (5 bases). The CDR3 totals 17 residues. Germline values: CDR1 MDHEN, CDR2 SYDVKM. V lost 4 bases, J lost 0 bases, and 13 bases lay in between. The CDR3 nucleotides are TGTGCCAGCAGTTCGGCGGGTTCTCTCTCTGGGGCCAACGTCCTGACTTTC. As protein: CASSSAGSLSGANVLTF.

The chain links TRBV30 to TRBJ2-2; tentatively, D is TRBD2 (6 bases). Germline-derived CDR1 and CDR2 are GTSNPN and SVGIG (reference sequence). V was clipped by 0 bases and J by 4 bases, with 15 bases between them. The CDR3 loop spans 16 amino acids. The CDR3 coding sequence is TGTGCCTGGAGTGTAGGTATGCGGGGTCGCACCGGGGAGCTGTTTTTT. Translating gives CAWSVGMRGRTGELFF. Variable domain in full (rest from reference TRBV30 and TRBJ2-2): SQTIHQWPATLVQPVGSPLSLECTVEGTSNPNLYWYRQAAGRGLQLLFYSVGIGQISSEVPQNLSASRPQDRQFILSSKKLLLSDSGFYLCAWSVGMRGRTGELFFGEGSRLTVL.

CDR3 amino acids: CSASRGPYEKLFF. CDR3 DNA: TGCAGTGCTAGTCGAGGGCCCTATGAAAAACTGTTTTTT. This chain connects TRBV20-1 to TRBJ1-4; D gene ambiguous. Trimming pared 3 bases from V and 6 bases from J, leaving 11 bases between. This CDR3 has 13 amino acids. Looked up from germline, CDR1 is DFQATT and CDR2 is SNEGSKA (reference sequence).

The V call is TRBV7-2, the J call TRBJ2-1, with TRBD1 as a possible D gene (6 bases). V was pared by 6 bases and J by 1 base, with 16 bases between. The length of the CDR3 is 16 residues. Germline V lookup: CDR1 SGHTA, CDR2 FQGNSA. The CDR3 region has the DNA TGTGCCAGCAGTTCTCGCATCAGGGGTTCCTACAATGAGCAGTTCTTC. Translation: CASSSRIRGSYNEQFF. The full variable domain, completed using reference TRBV7-2 and TRBJ2-1, is GAGVSQSPSNKVTEKGKDVELRCDPISGHTALYWYRQSLGQGLEFLIYFQGNSAPDKSGLPSDRFSAERTGGSVSTLTIQRTQQEDSAVYLCASSSRIRGSYNEQFFGPGTRLTVL.

V gene TRBV5-1 combines with J gene TRBJ1-1, with 8 bases matching TRBD1. The length of the CDR3 is 14 residues. J was trimmed by 2 bases and V by 4 bases; bases with no gene match: 4. Germline lookup yields CDR1 SGHRS and CDR2 YFSETQ. In nucleotides, the CDR3 is TGCGCCAGCAGCGGGGGACAGGCAAACACTGAAGCTTTCTTT. Residues: CASSGGQANTEAFF.

This chain joins TRBV5-1 and TRBJ1-1; TRBD1 aligns across 8 bases. Germline V CDR1 and CDR2: SGHRS, YFSETQ. The CDR3 length is 16 residues. The V segment lost 1 base and the J segment 4 bases; nucleotides outside the gene matches: 9. CDR3 region: CASSLYGSTGGTEAFF. The CDR3 DNA follows: TGCGCCAGCAGCTTGTACGGTTCAACAGGGGGCACTGAAGCTTTCTTT.

The gene calls are TRBV9 and TRBJ2-5; 8 bases match TRBD2. In germline, CDR1 is SGDLS, CDR2 YYNGEE. V trimming: 0 bases; J trimming: 5 bases; junction bases outside the gene matches: 3. There are 14 residues in the CDR3. CDR3 DNA: TGTGCCAGCAGCGTAGTATCGGGAGGGGAGACCCAGTACTTC. Translating gives CASSVVSGGETQYF.

The chain joins TRBV7-8 to TRBJ2-5; possibly TRBD2 for D (6 bases). V gave up 4 bases and J gave up 5 bases, with 23 bases separating them. CDR3 length: 17 amino acids. Per germline, CDR1 SGHVS and CDR2 FQNEAQ. In nucleotides, the CDR3 is TGTGCCAGCAGCTCGGGGAGAGGGACCTTTCGGGGGGAGACCCAGTACTTC. Protein: CASSSGRGTFRGETQYF.

The V and J genes are TRBV7-3 and TRBJ2-1, with 12 bases aligning to TRBD2. After removal of 5 bases from V and 4 bases from J, the junction contained 3 bases not matched to a gene. Germline V gene lookup returns CDR1 SGHTA and CDR2 FQGTGA. The length of the CDR3 is 15 residues. CDR3 bases: TGTGCCAGCAGCCTCGGGACTAGCGGGTACAATGAGCAGTTCTTC. Its protein product is CASSLGTSGYNEQFF. Filled out from reference TRBV7-3 and TRBJ2-1, the complete variable domain reads GAGVSQTPSNKVTEKGKYVELRCDPISGHTALYWYRQSLGQGPEFLIYFQGTGAADDSGLPNDRFFAVRPEGSVSTLKIQRTERGDSAVYLCASSLGTSGYNEQFFGPGTRLTVL.

This clone was counted a single time. The J gene is TRBJ1-1, the V gene TRBV7-8; 8 bases line up with TRBD1. The CDR3 sequence is 14 residues long. V gave up 7 bases and J gave up 4 bases; unmatched junction bases: 8. In germline, CDR1 is SGHVS, CDR2 FQNEAQ. The CDR3 sequence: CASIVDRGGTEAFF. In DNA, the CDR3 is TGTGCCAGCATTGTTGACAGGGGCGGCACTGAAGCTTTCTTT.

This chain joins TRBV4-2 and TRBJ1-4, with D possibly being TRBD1 (5 bases). Trimming stripped 1 base from V and 0 bases from J, with 9 bases between. CDR3 size: 16 residues. Germline-derived CDR1 and CDR2 are LGHNA and YNFKEQ. CDR3 residues: CASSQARQTTNEKLFF. CDR3 bases: TGTGCCAGCAGCCAAGCGAGACAGACAACTAATGAAAAACTGTTTTTT.

The chain uses TRBV10-1 and TRBJ2-1; 9 bases align to TRBD2. Germline V CDR1 and CDR2: WNHNN, SYGVQD (reference sequence). This CDR3 has 13 residues. V was pared by 7 bases and J by 6 bases, with 4 bases of the junction left unmatched. The CDR3 DNA follows: TGCGCCAGCACCAGCGGGGGGTCCAATGAGCAGTTCTTC. Amino acids: CASTSGGSNEQFF.

This clone has only one observation. This chain connects TRBV2 to TRBJ2-2; TRBD1 is a possible D gene (6 bases). CDR1 SNHLY and CDR2 FYNNEI come from the germline V gene. V lost 2 bases to trimming and J lost 6 bases, with 13 bases between them. This CDR3 comprises 15 residues. The CDR3 bases are TGTGCCAGCAGTGAATCCTCAGGGGTCGCCGGGGAGCTGTTTTTT. This encodes CASSESSGVAGELFF.

This rearrangement joins TRBV10-3 to TRBJ2-4, with D perhaps TRBD2 (5 bases). The V end lost 4 bases, the J end lost 0 bases, and 13 bases lay between the germline ends. Germline V lookup: CDR1 ENHRY, CDR2 SYGVKD. The CDR3 runs 16 residues. In nucleotides, the CDR3 is TGTGCCATCAGTGCCGAAGCAGGACTAGCCAAAAACATTCAGTACTTC. It encodes CAISAEAGLAKNIQYF.

The genes are TRBV30 and TRBJ1-2, with 9 bases that match TRBD1. Trimming took 1 base from V and 5 from J; bases not matched to a gene: 8. CDR1 GTSNPN and CDR2 SVGIG come from the germline V gene (reference sequence). CDR3 size: 15 residues. This CDR3 reads CAWSARDRDQYGYTF. For the CDR3, the DNA is TGTGCCTGGAGTGCTCGGGACAGGGACCAGTATGGCTACACCTTC.